The following is a T cell receptor beta chain sequence with its context. The data are from a study of blood T cell repertoires in COVID-19. Looking at the study overall: There were acute and convalescent COVID-19 samples, and they came from the United States, Italy and Spain. T cells, B-cell-depleted T cells, or PBMCs provided the cDNA or gDNA that served as material.

The table came from immunoSEQ multiplex PCR; TCRdb's copy has only in-frame clones and leaves some out. Of 110,000 to 150,000 clones listed, about 80% are singletons. The CDR3 length is 14 residues. The germline V gene has CDR1 SGHNT and CDR2 YENEEA. J gave up 8 bases and V 5 bases, and 9 bases lay outside the gene matches. This receptor was taken from a human donor in a cohort sampled during active COVID-19. Sequenced material: peripheral blood. The rearrangement links TRBV11-3 to TRBJ2-4; TRBD1 matches 7 bases. CDR3 residues: CASSQGQIRDIQYF. In nucleotides, the CDR3 is TGTGCCAGCAGCCAGGGACAGATTCGGGACATTCAGTACTTC.